This entry features one T cell receptor beta chain sequence. Repertoires were generated with immunoSEQ multiplex PCR, while TCRdb's copy carries only in-frame clones and drops some. This sample yields some 120,000 clones, of which less than 85% are seen a single time; 12% belongs to the top ten. The data were obtained in a study of blood T cell repertoires in COVID-19. The CDR3 sequence is 15 residues long. Trimming shortened V by 4 bases and J by 5 bases, and 15 bases separated the two germline ends. Germline V gene data show CDR1 as SGHTA and CDR2 as FQGTGA. The rearrangement links TRBV7-3 to TRBJ2-1, with D tentatively TRBD1 (6 bases). Specimen: peripheral blood. This receptor was identified in a woman aged 60-75 years with acute or convalescent COVID-19. The CDR3 loop is CASSSGTNLDNEQFF. In DNA form, the CDR3 reads TGTGCCAGCAGCTCCGGGACAAACCTTGACAATGAGCAGTTCTTC.